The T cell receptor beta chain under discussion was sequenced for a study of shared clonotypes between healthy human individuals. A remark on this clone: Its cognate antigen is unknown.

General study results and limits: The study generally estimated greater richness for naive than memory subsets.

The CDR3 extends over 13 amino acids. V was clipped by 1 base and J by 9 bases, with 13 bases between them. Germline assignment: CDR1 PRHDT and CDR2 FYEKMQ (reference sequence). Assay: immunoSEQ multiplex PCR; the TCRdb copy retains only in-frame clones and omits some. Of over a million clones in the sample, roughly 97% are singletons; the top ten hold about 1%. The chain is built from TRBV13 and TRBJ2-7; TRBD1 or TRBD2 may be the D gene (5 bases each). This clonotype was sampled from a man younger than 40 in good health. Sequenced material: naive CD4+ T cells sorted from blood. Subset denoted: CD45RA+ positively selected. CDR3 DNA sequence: TGTGCCAGCAGCTTAGAGGGGCCGGGGCGGCAGTACTTC. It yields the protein CASSLEGPGRQYF. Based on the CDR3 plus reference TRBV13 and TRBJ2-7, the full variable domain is AAGVIQSPRHLIKEKRETATLKCYPIPRHDTVYWYQQGPGQDPQFLISFYEKMQSDKGSIPDRFSAQQFSDYHSELNMSSLELGDSALYFCASSLEGPGRQYFGPGTRLTVT.